This record looks at one TCR beta chain sequence and its context. The protocol was immunoSEQ multiplex PCR, while the TCRdb copy is restricted to in-frame clones and leaves out a portion. The sample consists of just over 2,000,000 clones, about 95% of them appearing once. The data belong to a study of shared clonotypes between healthy human individuals. Germline CDR1 SEHNR, CDR2 FQNEAQ (reference sequence). Trimming at V came to 2 bases and at J to 1 base, leaving 5 bases not matched to a gene. This CDR3 region has 15 residues. Terminally differentiated effector memory CD45RA+ cells were excluded from the naive CD8 cells, which were CD45RO-negative and positively selected for CCR7.

The sequence was obtained from a young man in good health. This chain links TRBV7-9 with TRBJ2-7; TRBD2 aligns across 7 bases. Sequenced input: naive CD8+ T cells sorted from blood. The DNA for the CDR3 is TGTGCCAGCAGCTTAACCCTAGCGGAATCCTACGAGCAGTACTTC. This sequence encodes CASSLTLAESYEQYF.